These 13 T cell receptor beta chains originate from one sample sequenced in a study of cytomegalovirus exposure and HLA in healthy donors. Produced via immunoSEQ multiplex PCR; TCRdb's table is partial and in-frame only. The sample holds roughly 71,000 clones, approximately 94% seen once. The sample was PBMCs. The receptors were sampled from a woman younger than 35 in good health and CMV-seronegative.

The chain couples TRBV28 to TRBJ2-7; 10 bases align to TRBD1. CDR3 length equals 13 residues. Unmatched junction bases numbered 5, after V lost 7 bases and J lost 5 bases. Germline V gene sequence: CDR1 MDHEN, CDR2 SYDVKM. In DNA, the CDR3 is TGTGCCAGCATAAGGGACAGGGGACACGAGCAGTACTTC. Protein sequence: CASIRDRGHEQYF.

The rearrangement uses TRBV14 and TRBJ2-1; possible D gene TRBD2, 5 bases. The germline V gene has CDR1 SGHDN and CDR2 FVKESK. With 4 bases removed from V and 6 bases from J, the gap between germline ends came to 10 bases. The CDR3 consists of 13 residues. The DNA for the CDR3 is TGTGCCAGCAGCCTACTAGTAGCCAATGAGCAGTTCTTC. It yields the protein CASSLLVANEQFF.

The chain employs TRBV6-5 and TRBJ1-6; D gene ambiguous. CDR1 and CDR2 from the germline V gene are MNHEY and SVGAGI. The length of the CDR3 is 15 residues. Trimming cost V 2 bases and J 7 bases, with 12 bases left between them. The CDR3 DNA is TGTGCCAGCAGTTACGGGGAGGGCCCGAATTCACCCCTCCACTTT. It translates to CASSYGEGPNSPLHF.

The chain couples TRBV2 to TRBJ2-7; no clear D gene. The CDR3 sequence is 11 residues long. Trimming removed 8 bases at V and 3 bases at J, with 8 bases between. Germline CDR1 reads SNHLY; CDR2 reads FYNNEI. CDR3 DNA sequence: TGTGCCAGCTCCCCCAACTACGAGCAGTACTTC. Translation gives CASSPNYEQYF.

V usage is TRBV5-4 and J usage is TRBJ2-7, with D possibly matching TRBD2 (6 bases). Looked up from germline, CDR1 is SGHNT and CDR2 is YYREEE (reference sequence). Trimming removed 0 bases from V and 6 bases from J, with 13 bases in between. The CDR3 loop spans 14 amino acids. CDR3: CASSLGGGEREQYF. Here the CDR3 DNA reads TGTGCCAGCAGCTTGGGGGGCGGGGAACGCGAGCAGTACTTC.

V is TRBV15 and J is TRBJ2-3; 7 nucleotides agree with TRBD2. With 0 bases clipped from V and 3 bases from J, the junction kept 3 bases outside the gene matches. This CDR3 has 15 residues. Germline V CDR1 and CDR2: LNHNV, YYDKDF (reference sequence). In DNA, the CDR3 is TGTGCCACCAGCAGAGATCAGGGAGGGACAGATACGCAGTATTTT. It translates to CATSRDQGGTDTQYF. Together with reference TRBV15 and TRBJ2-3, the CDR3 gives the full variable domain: DAMVIQNPRYQVTQFGKPVTLSCSQTLNHNVMYWYQQKSSQAPKLLFHYYDKDFNNEADTPDNFQSRRPNTSFCFLDIRSPGLGDTAMYLCATSRDQGGTDTQYFGPGTRLTVL.

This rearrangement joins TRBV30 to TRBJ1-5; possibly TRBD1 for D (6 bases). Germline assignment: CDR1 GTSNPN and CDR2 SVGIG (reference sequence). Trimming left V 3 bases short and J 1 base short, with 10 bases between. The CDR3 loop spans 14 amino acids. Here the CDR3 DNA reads TGTGCCTGGAGAGTCGGACAGAGCAATCAGCCCCAGCATTTT. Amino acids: CAWRVGQSNQPQHF.

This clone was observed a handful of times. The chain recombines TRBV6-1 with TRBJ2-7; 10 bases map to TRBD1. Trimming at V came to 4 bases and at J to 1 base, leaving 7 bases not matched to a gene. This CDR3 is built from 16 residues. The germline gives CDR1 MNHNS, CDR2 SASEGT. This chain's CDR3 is CASSVETGGGSYEQYF. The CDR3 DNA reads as TGTGCCAGCAGTGTAGAGACAGGGGGCGGATCCTACGAGCAGTACTTC.

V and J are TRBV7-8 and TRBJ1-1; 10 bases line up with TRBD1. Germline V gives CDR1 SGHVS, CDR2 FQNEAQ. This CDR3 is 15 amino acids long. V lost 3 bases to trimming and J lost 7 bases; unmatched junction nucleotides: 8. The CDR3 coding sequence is TGTGCCAGCAGCTTTGTTGGACAGGGGGGTTTTGAAGCTTTCTTT. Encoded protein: CASSFVGQGGFEAFF.

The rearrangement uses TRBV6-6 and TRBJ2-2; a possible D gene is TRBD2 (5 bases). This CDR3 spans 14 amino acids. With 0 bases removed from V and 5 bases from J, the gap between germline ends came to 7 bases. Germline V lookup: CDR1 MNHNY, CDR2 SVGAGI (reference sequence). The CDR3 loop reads CASSYSGETGELFF. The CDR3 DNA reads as TGTGCCAGCAGTTACTCTGGGGAGACCGGGGAGCTGTTTTTT.

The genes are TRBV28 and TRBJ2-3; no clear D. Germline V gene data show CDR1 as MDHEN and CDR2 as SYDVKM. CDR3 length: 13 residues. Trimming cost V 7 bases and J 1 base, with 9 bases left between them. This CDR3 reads CASTAGGTDTQYF. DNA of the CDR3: TGTGCCAGCACGGCAGGTGGCACAGATACGCAGTATTTT.

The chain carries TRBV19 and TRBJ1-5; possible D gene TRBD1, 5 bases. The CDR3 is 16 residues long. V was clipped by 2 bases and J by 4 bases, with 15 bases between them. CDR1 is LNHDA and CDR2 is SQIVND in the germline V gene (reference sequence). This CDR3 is CASSISGTGGNQPQHF. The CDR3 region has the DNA TGTGCCAGTAGTATAAGCGGGACCGGTGGAAATCAGCCCCAGCATTTT.

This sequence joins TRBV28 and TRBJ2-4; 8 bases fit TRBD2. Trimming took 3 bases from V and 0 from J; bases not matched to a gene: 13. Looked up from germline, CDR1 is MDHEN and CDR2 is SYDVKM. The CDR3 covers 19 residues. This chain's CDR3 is CASSLAGGPVSLAKNIQYF. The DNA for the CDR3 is TGTGCCAGCAGTTTGGCGGGGGGCCCAGTGAGCTTAGCCAAAAACATTCAGTACTTC. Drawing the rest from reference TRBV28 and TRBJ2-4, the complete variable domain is DVKVTQSSRYLVKRTGEKVFLECVQDMDHENMFWYRQDPGLGLRLIYFSYDVKMKEKGDIPEGYSVSREKKERFSLILESASTNQTSMYLCASSLAGGPVSLAKNIQYFGAGTRLSVL.